This T cell receptor (beta chain) is drawn from a study of T cells in Graves' hyperthyroidism and ophthalmopathy. V lost 6 bases and J lost 6; bases outside the gene matches: 5. Germline assignment: CDR1 SQVTM and CDR2 ANQGSEA. The CDR3 covers 12 residues. Amplification yielded TCR beta CDR3 regions, with RNA transcripts as the source. The HTBI set primed first-round TCR CDR3 RT-PCR. TCRdb reprocessed the multiplex PCR reads via MiXCR and lists one record per CDR3 protein. Of hundreds of thousands of distinct CDR3 sequences in the sample, roughly 20% were seen once. This clonotype was observed a few times.

The TCR originated in a woman aged 45 to 65 with Graves' hyperthyroidism that later progressed to Graves' ophthalmopathy. The specimen was blood. V and J are TRBV29-1 and TRBJ2-3, with TRBD1 matching 8 bases. This chain's CDR3 is CSVGQGGDTQYF. CDR3 DNA: TGCAGCGTCGGACAGGGTGGGGATACGCAGTATTTT.